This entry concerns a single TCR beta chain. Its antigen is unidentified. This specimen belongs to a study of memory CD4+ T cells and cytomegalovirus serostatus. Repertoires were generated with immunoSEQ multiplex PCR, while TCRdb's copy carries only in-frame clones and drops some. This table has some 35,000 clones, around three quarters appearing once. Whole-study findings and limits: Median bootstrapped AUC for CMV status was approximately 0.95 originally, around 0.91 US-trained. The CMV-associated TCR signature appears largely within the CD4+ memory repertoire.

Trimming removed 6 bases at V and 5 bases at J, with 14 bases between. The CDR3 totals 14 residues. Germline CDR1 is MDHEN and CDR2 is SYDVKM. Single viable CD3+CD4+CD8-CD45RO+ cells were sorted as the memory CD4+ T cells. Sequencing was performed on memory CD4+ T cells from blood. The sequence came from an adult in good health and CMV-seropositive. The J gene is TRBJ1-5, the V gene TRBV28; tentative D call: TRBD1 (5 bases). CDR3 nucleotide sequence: TGTGCCAGCAGGGGGGGACTAAAAGATCAGCCCCAGCATTTT. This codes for CASRGGLKDQPQHF.